One and the same sample provided the 32 T cell receptor beta chains below, sequenced in a study of cytomegalovirus exposure and HLA in healthy donors. PCR primers comprised 60 Vbeta and 13 Jbeta primers. The method was immunoSEQ multiplex PCR; TCRdb's version includes in-frame clones alone and lacks a portion of them. The sample shows 150,000 to 200,000 clones, just over 75% of them seen only once. Sequenced sample: PBMCs. These receptors were collected from a woman aged 30 to 39 in good health and CMV-seropositive.

The rearrangement uses TRBV28 and TRBJ2-1; 7 bases match TRBD2. The length of the CDR3 is 14 residues. V lost 2 bases and J lost 9; bases outside the gene matches: 7. Per germline, CDR1 MDHEN and CDR2 SYDVKM. CDR3 in amino acids: CASSLKAGSAEQFF. The CDR3 region has the DNA TGTGCCAGCAGTTTAAAAGCGGGATCCGCTGAGCAGTTCTTC. The full variable domain, rest sourced from reference TRBV28 and TRBJ2-1, is DVKVTQSSRYLVKRTGEKVFLECVQDMDHENMFWYRQDPGLGLRLIYFSYDVKMKEKGDIPEGYSVSREKKERFSLILESASTNQTSMYLCASSLKAGSAEQFFGPGTRLTVL.

V is TRBV2 and J is TRBJ2-7, with TRBD2 matching 7 bases. Looked up from germline, CDR1 is SNHLY and CDR2 is FYNNEI. With V trimmed by 1 base and J by 4 bases, 7 bases remained unmatched. CDR3 length equals 15 residues. The chain's CDR3 is CASSEDLAVLYEQYF. For the CDR3, the DNA is TGTGCCAGCAGTGAAGATCTAGCGGTCCTTTACGAGCAGTACTTC.

J is TRBJ1-2 and V is TRBV5-1; 8 positions agree with TRBD1. The germline V gene encodes CDR1 SGHRS and CDR2 YFSETQ. The V and J ends lost 4 bases and 3 bases, in that order; junction bases with no gene match: 5. This CDR3 is 14 amino acids long. Here the CDR3 DNA reads TGCGCCAGCAGCATTGGACAGGGACACTATGGCTACACCTTC. Encoded protein: CASSIGQGHYGYTF.

This sequence joins TRBV27 and TRBJ1-1, with 9 bases aligning to TRBD1. The germline V gene has CDR1 MNHEY and CDR2 SMNVEV (reference sequence). CDR3 size: 13 residues. With 7 bases clipped from V and 6 bases from J, the junction kept 6 bases outside the gene matches. The CDR3 region has the DNA TGTGCCAGCATGACAGGGGGGGGCCCTGAAGCTTTCTTT. Its protein is CASMTGGGPEAFF.

This clone appeared a few times. The chain uses TRBV6-6 and TRBJ1-2; unclear D gene. Germline assignment: CDR1 MNHNY and CDR2 SVGAGI (reference sequence). Trimming left V 0 bases short and J 8 bases short, with 13 bases between. The CDR3 consists of 14 residues. The CDR3 nucleotides are TGTGCCAGCAGTTACTCGTCGGGGATGGAGGGCTACACCTTC. Amino acids: CASSYSSGMEGYTF.

This clone was detected a few times. V and J are TRBV6-5 and TRBJ2-7; 10 nucleotides agree with TRBD2. This CDR3 region has 15 residues. After removal of 5 bases from V and 0 bases from J, the junction contained 4 bases not matched to a gene. From germline, CDR1 is MNHEY and CDR2 SVGAGI. CDR3 amino acids: CASSQSSGGSYEQYF. In DNA form, the CDR3 reads TGTGCCAGCAGTCAATCTAGCGGGGGCTCCTACGAGCAGTACTTC.

The V gene is TRBV9, the J gene TRBJ1-3, with unresolved D. Trimming stripped 0 bases from V and 0 bases from J, with 13 bases between. Germline values: CDR1 SGDLS, CDR2 YYNGEE. CDR3 length: 17 amino acids. In DNA, the CDR3 is TGTGCCAGCAGCGTAGGGGTCAGTTCTAGCTCTGGAAACACCATATATTTT. Amino acids: CASSVGVSSSSGNTIYF.

The rearrangement uses TRBV7-8 and TRBJ2-5; TRBD2 might be the D (5 bases). Trimming shortened V by 1 base and J by 3 bases, and 12 bases separated the two germline ends. Germline-derived CDR1 and CDR2 are SGHVS and FQNEAQ. The CDR3 has 15 residues. CDR3 sequence reads: CASSLDLAPEETQYF. CDR3 nucleotides: TGTGCCAGCAGCTTAGATTTAGCGCCCGAAGAGACCCAGTACTTC.

This clone appeared a few times. This chain uses TRBV7-3 with TRBJ2-1, with 9 bases identical to TRBD1. Trimming cost V 5 bases and J 16 bases; bases outside gene matches: 9. CDR3 length: 12 amino acids. CDR1 and CDR2 (germline): SGHTA, FQGTGA. The DNA for the CDR3 is TGTGCCAGCAGCAACTCCGGGACAGGGAAATTCTTC. It encodes CASSNSGTGKFF.

This clone was seen only a few times. This chain connects TRBV28 to TRBJ1-2; TRBD1 matches at 7 bases. CDR3 length: 13 residues. Germline CDR1 reads MDHEN; CDR2 reads SYDVKM. Trimming cost V 7 bases and J 2 bases; bases outside gene matches: 4. CDR3 sequence reads: CASIRQGNYGYTF. In DNA, the CDR3 is TGTGCCAGCATAAGACAGGGAAACTATGGCTACACCTTC.

This clone has a single count. The chain employs TRBV18 and TRBJ2-3; 7 bases line up with TRBD2. The CDR3 has 14 amino acids. V shed 4 bases, J shed 4 bases, and the junction held 5 bases outside the gene matches. Germline V gene sequence: CDR1 KGHSH, CDR2 LQKENI. CDR3 DNA: TGTGCCAGCTCACGCATAAGCGGGGCAGATACGCAGTATTTT. This translates into CASSRISGADTQYF.

The J gene is TRBJ1-4, the V gene TRBV27; D is uncertain. With 5 bases removed from V and 7 bases from J, the gap between germline ends came to 17 bases. CDR3 size: 15 residues. Germline CDR1 MNHEY, CDR2 SMNVEV (reference sequence). CDR3 loop: CASSLTGRVAEKLFF. As DNA, the CDR3 is TGTGCCAGCAGTCTTACGGGTCGGGTCGCTGAAAAACTGTTTTTT.

This clone rates as large. J is TRBJ2-7 and V is TRBV6-1, with D possibly TRBD2 on 6 matching bases. Trimming pared 8 bases from V and 0 bases from J, leaving 14 bases between. This CDR3 is built from 14 residues. Germline V gene sequence: CDR1 MNHNS, CDR2 SASEGT. The CDR3 spells CASDQAGSSYEQYF. The CDR3, as DNA: TGTGCCAGCGACCAGGCGGGAAGCTCCTACGAGCAGTACTTC.

The rearrangement uses TRBV18 and TRBJ1-2, with TRBD1 matching over 9 bases. J gave up 8 bases and V 4 bases, and 8 bases lay outside the gene matches. Germline V CDR1 and CDR2: KGHSH, LQKENI. The CDR3 length is 14 residues. Here the CDR3 reads CASSLSGGQGGYTF. In nucleotides, the CDR3 is TGTGCCAGCTCACTGTCGGGGGGACAGGGAGGCTACACCTTC.

This chain connects TRBV6-4 to TRBJ2-7, with a possible D match to TRBD2 (5 bases). The CDR3 runs to 14 residues. Trimming stripped 6 bases from V and 5 bases from J, with 17 bases between. In germline, CDR1 is MRHNA, CDR2 SNTAGT. This chain's CDR3 is CASSPKVRVNEQYF. CDR3 DNA sequence: TGTGCCAGCAGCCCCAAGGTGCGGGTCAACGAGCAGTACTTC.

The CDR3 loop reads CASSQAALGLAANEQFF. For the CDR3, the DNA is TGTGCCAGCAGCCAAGCTGCCCTGGGACTAGCGGCCAATGAGCAGTTCTTC. The J gene is TRBJ2-1, the V gene TRBV4-2, with TRBD2 matching 11 bases. The germline V gene encodes CDR1 LGHNA and CDR2 YNFKEQ. V trimming: 1 base; J trimming: 6 bases; junction bases outside the gene matches: 8. CDR3 length: 17 residues.

CDR3 sequence (DNA): TGTGCCAGCAGTCCGCTACCATTTAGCGGGAGGACCTACGAGCAGTACTTC. It translates to CASSPLPFSGRTYEQYF. This chain connects TRBV27 to TRBJ2-7, with 10 nucleotides matching TRBD2. The CDR3 is 17 residues long. After removal of 5 bases from V and 2 bases from J, the junction contained 12 bases not matched to a gene. Germline loops: CDR1 MNHEY, CDR2 SMNVEV (reference sequence).

This clone was picked up a small number of times. The J gene is TRBJ2-1, the V gene TRBV10-1; 14 bases map to TRBD2. The CDR3 length is 14 residues. Losses at the gene ends were 4 bases for V and 8 bases for J; bases not matched to a gene: 1. Germline V gives CDR1 WNHNN, CDR2 SYGVQD (reference sequence). The CDR3 DNA follows: TGCGCCAGCAGTGCGACTAGCGGGAGGGATGAGCAGTTCTTC. It translates to CASSATSGRDEQFF.

This clone was seen a single time. This chain links TRBV30 with TRBJ1-2; 8 bases map to TRBD1. Germline V gene data show CDR1 as GTSNPN and CDR2 as SVGIG (reference sequence). With V trimmed by 1 base and J by 5 bases, 12 bases remained unmatched. The CDR3 totals 16 residues. This CDR3 is CAWSADPGGGLYGYTF. CDR3 nucleotide sequence: TGTGCCTGGAGTGCCGACCCAGGGGGCGGGTTATATGGCTACACCTTC.

This rearrangement joins TRBV28 to TRBJ1-5, with D possibly matching TRBD1 (5 bases). This CDR3 has 14 amino acids. CDR1 MDHEN and CDR2 SYDVKM come from the germline V gene. V was trimmed by 5 bases and J by 7 bases, leaving 15 bases between them. Written as DNA, the CDR3 is TGTGCCAGCAGTCCGGACCCGGGGGAGCAGCCCCAGCATTTT. It is translated as CASSPDPGEQPQHF.

The chain has TRBV28 and TRBJ1-5, with a tentative D call TRBD1 (6 bases). Germline V CDR1 and CDR2: MDHEN, SYDVKM. The CDR3 spans 15 residues. V was pared by 7 bases and J by 5 bases, with 18 bases between. In DNA, the CDR3 is TGTGCCAGCACGTCCGGGACAACGGACGATCAGCCCCAGCATTTT. Protein: CASTSGTTDDQPQHF. The full variable domain, rest sourced from reference TRBV28 and TRBJ1-5, is DVKVTQSSRYLVKRTGEKVFLECVQDMDHENMFWYRQDPGLGLRLIYFSYDVKMKEKGDIPEGYSVSREKKERFSLILESASTNQTSMYLCASTSGTTDDQPQHFGDGTRLSIL.

This clone has just a few counts. The gene calls are TRBV19 and TRBJ2-2, with 11 positions matching TRBD1. Per germline, CDR1 LNHDA and CDR2 SQIVND (reference sequence). The length of the CDR3 is 17 residues. V shed 6 bases and J 2 bases; nucleotides not matched to a gene: 8. The CDR3 protein is CASRTIRTGGNTGELFF. The CDR3, as DNA: TGTGCCAGTAGGACTATAAGGACAGGGGGCAACACCGGGGAGCTGTTTTTT.

The rearrangement uses TRBV7-8 and TRBJ1-5, with a weak D call TRBD1 (5 bases). V lost 0 bases and J lost 7, with 13 bases in between. The CDR3 spans 15 residues. Germline V gene sequence: CDR1 SGHVS, CDR2 FQNEAQ. This chain's CDR3 is CASSLAATVRQPQHF. The CDR3 bases are TGTGCCAGCAGCTTAGCGGCGACAGTTCGACAGCCCCAGCATTTT.

This clone was detected a few times. The chain links TRBV29-1 to TRBJ2-6, with D hard to call. This CDR3 region has 13 residues. The V gene's germline CDR1 is SQVTM and CDR2 ANQGSEA. The V end lost 7 bases, the J end lost 4 bases, and 11 bases lay between the germline ends. CDR3 region: CSARNSGANVLTF. CDR3 nucleotide sequence: TGCAGCGCCAGGAACTCCGGGGCCAACGTCCTGACTTTC.

V and J are TRBV4-2 and TRBJ2-3; 9 bases agree with TRBD2. This CDR3 spans 17 amino acids. V dropped 0 bases and J dropped 1; count of bases not matched to a gene: 5. Germline CDR1 reads LGHNA; CDR2 reads YNFKEQ. The CDR3 region is CASSQDGGGRGTDTQYF. The CDR3 bases are TGTGCCAGCAGCCAAGATGGCGGCGGGAGGGGCACAGATACGCAGTATTTT.

This rearrangement joins TRBV27 to TRBJ2-5; D unresolved. The J call may not be correct, given that the DNA end is closer to TRBJ2-7. The CDR3 sequence is 12 residues long. Per germline, CDR1 MNHEY and CDR2 SMNVEV (reference sequence). In DNA, the CDR3 is TGTGCCAGCAGTTTTAGCTCCTACGAGCAGTACTTC. Translating gives CASSFSSYEQYF.

V and J are TRBV5-6 and TRBJ2-7; TRBD2 aligns across 8 bases. CDR3 length equals 15 residues. Germline V gene data show CDR1 as SGHDT and CDR2 as YYEEEE. The V segment lost 0 bases and the J segment 6 bases; nucleotides outside the gene matches: 8. The CDR3 protein is CASSLETSAPFEQYF. The CDR3 DNA is TGTGCCAGCAGCTTGGAGACTAGCGCCCCTTTCGAGCAGTACTTC.

The J gene is TRBJ1-4, the V gene TRBV29-1; TRBD1 might be the D (5 bases). Germline V gives CDR1 SQVTM, CDR2 ANQGSEA. V gave up 6 bases and J gave up 8 bases, with 22 bases separating them. This CDR3 comprises 15 residues. This CDR3 is CSVRKASLGGEKLFF. The CDR3 DNA reads as TGCAGCGTCCGGAAGGCCAGCCTGGGGGGGGAAAAACTGTTTTTT.

This chain connects TRBV9 to TRBJ1-2; D is uncertain. Trimming pared 0 bases from V and 4 bases from J, leaving 22 bases between. CDR1 and CDR2 from the germline V gene are SGDLS and YYNGEE. The CDR3 is 18 residues long. The CDR3 reads CASSVVSGRTTGFYGYTF. CDR3 sequence (DNA): TGTGCCAGCAGCGTAGTGAGTGGTAGAACTACCGGTTTCTATGGCTACACCTTC.

DNA for the CDR3: TGCAGCGTTGAGTTTGGGGGCGCGGGCAATCAGCCCCAGCATTTT. This sequence encodes CSVEFGGAGNQPQHF. The gene calls are TRBV29-1 and TRBJ1-5; D is possibly TRBD1 (6 bases). Germline V lookup: CDR1 SQVTM, CDR2 ANQGSEA. V was trimmed by 3 bases and J by 2 bases, leaving 14 bases between them. The length of the CDR3 is 15 residues.

V is TRBV20-1 and J is TRBJ1-5, with 8 bases fitting TRBD1. CDR1 and CDR2 from the germline V gene are DFQATT and SNEGSKA (reference sequence). Unmatched junction bases numbered 2, after V lost 2 bases and J lost 11 bases. CDR3 length: 11 amino acids. The CDR3 DNA is TGCAGTGCTAGATTACAGGGGGCCCAGCATTTT. Amino acid sequence: CSARLQGAQHF.

The chain carries TRBV4-3 and TRBJ2-1, with 11 bases aligning to TRBD2. The CDR3 consists of 17 residues. Per germline, CDR1 LGHNA and CDR2 YSLEER. Losses at the gene ends were 0 bases for V and 5 bases for J; bases not matched to a gene: 6. CDR3 DNA sequence: TGCGCCAGCAGCCAAGAAACCTGGACTAGCGGGCACAATGAGCAGTTCTTC. As protein: CASSQETWTSGHNEQFF.